This T cell receptor (beta chain) was captured in a study of blood T cell repertoires in COVID-19. About the study: T cells, B-cell-depleted T cells, or PBMCs supplied cDNA or gDNA.

TCRdb keeps only in-frame clones here, not all; method: immunoSEQ multiplex PCR. The repertoire holds some 460,000 clones, with 87% as singletons. The CDR3 extends over 12 amino acids. Germline V gene lookup returns CDR1 MDHEN and CDR2 SYDVKM. V was clipped by 10 bases and J by 8 bases, with 17 bases between them. Enrolled through a virtual design, the participants were between roughly 18 and 89 years of age and came from under 25 US areas. The sequenced material came from PBMCs or T cells enriched from blood (not recorded which). The clonotype comes from a young woman with acute COVID-19. This sequence joins TRBV28 and TRBJ1-2; D is unclear. In nucleotides, the CDR3 is TGTGCCACACTTTGGGCTTCGGTAGGCTACACCTTC. Its protein is CATLWASVGYTF.